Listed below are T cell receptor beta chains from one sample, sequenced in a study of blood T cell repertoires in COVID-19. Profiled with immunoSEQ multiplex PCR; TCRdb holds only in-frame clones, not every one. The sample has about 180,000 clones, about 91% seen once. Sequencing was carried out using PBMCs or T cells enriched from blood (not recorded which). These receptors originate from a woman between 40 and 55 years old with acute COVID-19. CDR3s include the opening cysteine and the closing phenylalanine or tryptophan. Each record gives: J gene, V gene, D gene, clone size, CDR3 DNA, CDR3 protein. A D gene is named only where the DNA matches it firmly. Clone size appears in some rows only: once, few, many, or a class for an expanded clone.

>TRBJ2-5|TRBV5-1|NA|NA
TGCGCCAGCAGCCCCGGAGGGAGTTCCAGGACCCAGTACTTC
CASSPGGSSRTQYF
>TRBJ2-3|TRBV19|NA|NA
TGTGCCAGTAGCACAGTGTTGTTAGGATCGCAGTATTTT
CASSTVLLGSQYF
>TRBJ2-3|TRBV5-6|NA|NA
TGTGCCAGCAGGGGCAGATTCATCACAGATACGCAGTATTTT
CASRGRFITDTQYF
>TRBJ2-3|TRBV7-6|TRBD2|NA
TGTGCCAGCACTCCCTTTAGCGGGAGTGCAGATACGCAGTATTTT
CASTPFSGSADTQYF
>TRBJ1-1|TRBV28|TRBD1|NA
TGTGCCAGCAGTTTAACCGGGACAGGGGCGACTGAAGCTTTCTTT
CASSLTGTGATEAFF
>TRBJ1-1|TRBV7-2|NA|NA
TGTGCCAGCAGTCCCCCCCCAACATGGGGGGCTGAAGCTTTCTTT
CASSPPPTWGAEAFF
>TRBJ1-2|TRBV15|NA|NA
TGTGCCACCAGCAGGGCGGGTTCCCAACTATATGGCTACACCTTC
CATSRAGSQLYGYTF
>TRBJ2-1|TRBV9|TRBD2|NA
TGTGCCAGCAGCGTAGGGCTAGCGGGGCCCCTTTCCTACAATGAGCAGTTCTTC
CASSVGLAGPLSYNEQFF
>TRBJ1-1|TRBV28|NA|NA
TGTGCCAGCAGTTTTGTCGGGCAGGGCTCCTTTATGAACACTGAAGCTTTCTTT
CASSFVGQGSFMNTEAFF
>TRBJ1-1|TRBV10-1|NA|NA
TGCGCCAGCAGTGTAGCGGGGTGGAACACTGAAGCTTTCTTT
CASSVAGWNTEAFF
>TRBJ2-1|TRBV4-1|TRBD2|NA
TGCGCCAGCAGCCGGACTAGCTCCAATGAGCAGTTCTTC
CASSRTSSNEQFF
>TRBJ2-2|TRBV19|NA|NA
TGTGCCAGTAGTATAGACTTCGCGAGCCACCGGGGAGCTGTTTTT
CASSIDFASHRGAVF
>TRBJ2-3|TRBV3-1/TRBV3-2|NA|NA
TGTGCCAGCAGCGCGGGACCCCTGGCCCCGCTAGATACGCAGTATTTT
CASSAGPLAPLDTQYF
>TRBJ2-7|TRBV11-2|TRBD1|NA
TGTGCCAGCAGCTTCGGAAGGGACAGGGTATCCTACGAGCAGTACTTC
CASSFGRDRVSYEQYF
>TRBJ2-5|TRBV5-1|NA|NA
TGCGCCAGCAGCTTCGGGTTCCTGGTGATAGAGGGAGAGACCCAGTACTTC
CASSFGFLVIEGETQYF
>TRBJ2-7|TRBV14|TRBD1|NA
TGTGCCAGCAGCCAAGGCGGACAGGGAAATTACGAGCAGTACTTC
CASSQGGQGNYEQYF
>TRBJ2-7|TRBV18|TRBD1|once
TGTGCCAGCTCACAGGGGGGACAGGGGACCTACGAGCAGTACTTC
CASSQGGQGTYEQYF
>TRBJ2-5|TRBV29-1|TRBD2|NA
TGCAGCGTTGAACCTAGGACTAGCGGGGGAGAGACCCAGTACTTC
CSVEPRTSGGETQYF
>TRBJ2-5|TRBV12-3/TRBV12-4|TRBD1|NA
TGTGCCAGCAGTTGGGACAGTCAAGAGACCCAGTACTTC
CASSWDSQETQYF
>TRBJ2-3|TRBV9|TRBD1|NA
TGTGCCAGCAGCGTAGAGGGTCACAGGGGGGGCACAGATACGCAGTATTTT
CASSVEGHRGGTDTQYF
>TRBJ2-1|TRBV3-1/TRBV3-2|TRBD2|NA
TGTGCCAGCAGCCAAGATCCCCTAGCGGGGGCCCGCGGGGAGCAGTTCTTC
CASSQDPLAGARGEQFF
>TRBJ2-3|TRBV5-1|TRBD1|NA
TGCGCCAGCAGCTTGGACCCCTCCGGGACAGGGGAGACAGATACGCAGTATTTT
CASSLDPSGTGETDTQYF
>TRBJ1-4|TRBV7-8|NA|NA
TGTGCCAGCAGCTTAGTTTCTGGGGCGGCTAATGAAAAACTGTTTTTT
CASSLVSGAANEKLFF
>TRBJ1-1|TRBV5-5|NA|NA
TGTGCCAGCAGCCGAGACGGGATTGAAGCTTTCTTT
CASSRDGIEAFF
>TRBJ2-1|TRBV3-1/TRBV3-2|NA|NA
TGTGCCAGCAGCCCGTGGACTGGAATCAATGAGCAGTTCTTC
CASSPWTGINEQFF
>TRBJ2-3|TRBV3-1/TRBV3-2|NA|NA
TGTGCCAGCAGCCAAGATTCGACGCGGGTAAGAGATACGCAGTATTTT
CASSQDSTRVRDTQYF
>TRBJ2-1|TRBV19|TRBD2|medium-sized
TGTGCCAGTAGGGGGACTAGCGGTTACTCCTACAATGAGCAGTTCTTC
CASRGTSGYSYNEQFF
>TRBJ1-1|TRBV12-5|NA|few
TGTGCTAGTGACCGACAGACGAACACTGAAGCTTTCTTT
CASDRQTNTEAFF
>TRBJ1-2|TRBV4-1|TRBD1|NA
TGCGCCAGCAGCCAATCCCCCGGGACAGGGTTGCGCTACACCTTC
CASSQSPGTGLRYTF
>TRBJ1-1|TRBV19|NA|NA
TGTGCCAGTAGTATGGGGAGGCGGAACACTGAAGCTTTCTTT
CASSMGRRNTEAFF
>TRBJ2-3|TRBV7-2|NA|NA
TGTGCCAGCAGCTTCCAGATTGGTGTGGCAGATACGCAGTATTTT
CASSFQIGVADTQYF
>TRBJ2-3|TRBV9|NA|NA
TGTGCCAGCAGCGTAGGTCCAGGGTTGGGCCCAGATACGCAGTATTTT
CASSVGPGLGPDTQYF
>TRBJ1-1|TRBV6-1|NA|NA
TGTGCCAGCAGTGAACAGGGCACCTTGAACACTGAAGCTTTCTTT
CASSEQGTLNTEAFF
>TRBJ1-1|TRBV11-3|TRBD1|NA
TGTGCCAGCAGCCTGGACAGGGCCTCTGAAGCTTTCTTT
CASSLDRASEAFF
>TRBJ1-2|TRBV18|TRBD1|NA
TGTGCCAGCTCAGAGGGACAGCATTATGGCTACACCTTC
CASSEGQHYGYTF
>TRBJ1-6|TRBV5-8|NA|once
TGTGCCAGCAGCTTTCAAGCTATCAATAATTCACCCCTCCACTTT
CASSFQAINNSPLHF
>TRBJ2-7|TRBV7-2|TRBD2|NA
TGTGCCAGCAGCCTAGCGGGAGGGGCAAACGAGCAGTACTTC
CASSLAGGANEQYF
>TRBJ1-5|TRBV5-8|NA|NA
TGTGCCAGCAGCTTCGACAGGTCAACAGCCCAGCATTTT
CASSFDRSTAQHF
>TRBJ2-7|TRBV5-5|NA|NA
TGTGCCAGCAGCTTGATTACAGGATCCTACGAGCAGTACTTC
CASSLITGSYEQYF
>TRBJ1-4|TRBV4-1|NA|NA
TGCGCCAGCAGCCAAACCCTCTTCAGGGCTGATGAAAAACTGTTTTTT
CASSQTLFRADEKLFF
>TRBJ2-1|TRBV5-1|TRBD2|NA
TGCGCCAGCAGCTCGACTAGCGGGAGCTCCTACAATGAGCAGTTCTTC
CASSSTSGSSYNEQFF
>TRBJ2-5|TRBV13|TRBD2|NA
TGTGCCAGCAGCTTAGGGGCTAGCGGGGGTCGGAGGGAGACCCAGTACTTC
CASSLGASGGRRETQYF